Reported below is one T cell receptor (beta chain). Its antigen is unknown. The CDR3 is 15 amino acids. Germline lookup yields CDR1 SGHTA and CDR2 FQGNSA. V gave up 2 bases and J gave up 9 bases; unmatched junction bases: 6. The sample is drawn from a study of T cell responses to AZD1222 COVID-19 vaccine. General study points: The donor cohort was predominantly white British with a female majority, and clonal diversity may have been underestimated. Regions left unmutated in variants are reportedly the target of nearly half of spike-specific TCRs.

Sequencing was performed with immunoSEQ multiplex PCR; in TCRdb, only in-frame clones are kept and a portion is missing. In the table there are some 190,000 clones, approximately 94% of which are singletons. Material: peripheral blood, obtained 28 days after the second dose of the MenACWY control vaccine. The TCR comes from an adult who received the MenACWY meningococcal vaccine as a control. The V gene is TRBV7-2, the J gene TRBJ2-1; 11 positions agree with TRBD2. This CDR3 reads CASSLTSGSRGEQFF. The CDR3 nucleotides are TGTGCCAGCAGCTTAACTAGCGGGAGTAGGGGTGAGCAGTTCTTC.